The 18 T cell receptor beta chains reported below all come from one sample, sequenced in a study of OX40 agonist ivuxolimab in advanced cancers. Generated by immunoSEQ multiplex PCR, the TCRdb table keeps only in-frame clones and is missing some. The sample includes around 53,000 clones, nearly 95% seen only once; the top ten take 15% to 20%. Source: CD4+ or CD8+ T cells sorted from blood, taken in a trial of the OX40 agonist ivuxolimab. All receptors derive from an adult with an advanced solid tumor such as melanoma, head and neck, liver or kidney cancer.

The chain couples TRBV5-1 to TRBJ2-7; TRBD1 might be the D (6 bases). CDR1 is SGHRS and CDR2 is YFSETQ in the germline V gene. The CDR3 is 18 residues long. Trimming left V 4 bases short and J 3 bases short, with 26 bases between. Here the CDR3 reads CASSRPLEATGPFYEQYF. In nucleotides, the CDR3 is TGCGCCAGCAGCCGCCCCCTGGAAGCTACAGGGCCCTTCTACGAGCAGTACTTC.

The chain recombines TRBV9 with TRBJ1-2; no clear D gene. Between the trimmed V and J ends, which lost 3 bases and 8 bases, there was a span of 14 bases. This CDR3 has 13 residues. Germline V lookup: CDR1 SGDLS, CDR2 YYNGEE. As DNA, the CDR3 is TGTGCCAGCAGCGCAACAAGGGAGGGAGGCTACACCTTC. This encodes CASSATREGGYTF.

The rearrangement links TRBV7-6 to TRBJ2-7, with D unclear. Trimming took 0 bases from V and 2 from J, leaving 8 bases between them. Germline CDR1 is SGHVS and CDR2 is FNYEAQ. The CDR3 sequence is 14 residues long. CDR3 sequence (DNA): TGTGCCAGCAGCTTAGCGGAGTCTCCCTACGAGCAGTACTTC. It translates to CASSLAESPYEQYF.

The chain recombines TRBV5-1 with TRBJ1-2; possible D gene TRBD1, 5 bases. This CDR3 spans 15 amino acids. Germline V gene lookup returns CDR1 SGHRS and CDR2 YFSETQ. Trimming took 1 base from V and 8 from J, leaving 18 bases between them. Here the CDR3 reads CASSLFSGLPDGYTF. As DNA, the CDR3 is TGCGCCAGCAGCTTGTTTTCAGGGTTGCCTGACGGCTACACCTTC.

The chain combines TRBV25-1 with TRBJ1-2, with D maybe TRBD1 (6 bases). The CDR3 sequence is 14 residues long. The V gene lost 3 bases and the J gene lost 4 bases, with 12 bases spanning the gap. The germline V gene encodes CDR1 MGHDK and CDR2 SYGVNS. CDR3 amino acids: CASSDMTGFYGYTF. The CDR3 coding sequence is TGTGCCAGCAGTGATATGACAGGATTCTATGGCTACACCTTC.

The chain recombines TRBV7-6 with TRBJ2-5; the D gene could be TRBD1 or TRBD2 (6 bases each). The germline V gene encodes CDR1 SGHVS and CDR2 FNYEAQ. The CDR3 sequence is 16 residues long. V lost 0 bases to trimming and J lost 4 bases, with 15 bases between them. This chain's CDR3 is CASSLAPARGGETQYF. CDR3 nucleotide sequence: TGTGCCAGCAGCTTAGCCCCGGCCAGGGGAGGAGAGACCCAGTACTTC.

The sample holds one count of this clone. The chain joins TRBV13 to TRBJ2-1; 12 nucleotides line up with TRBD2. The V segment lost 5 bases and the J segment 2 bases; nucleotides outside the gene matches: 13. This CDR3 is 19 amino acids long. Germline loops: CDR1 PRHDT, CDR2 FYEKMQ (reference sequence). CDR3 protein: CASSPGLAGIHLAYNEQFF. As DNA, the CDR3 is TGTGCCAGCAGCCCGGGACTAGCGGGCATACACCTCGCCTACAATGAGCAGTTCTTC.

The V gene is TRBV14, the J gene TRBJ2-1; D is unresolved. This CDR3 region has 13 residues. Germline loops: CDR1 SGHDN, CDR2 FVKESK. Deletions cut 2 bases from V and 4 bases from J, with 6 bases between. The CDR3 here is CASSQFRYNEQFF. The DNA of the CDR3 is TGTGCCAGCAGCCAATTCCGTTACAATGAGCAGTTCTTC.

The V gene is TRBV6-6, the J gene TRBJ2-1; D is unclear. CDR3 size: 12 residues. V dropped 5 bases and J dropped 8 bases, with 10 bases sitting between them. Germline-derived CDR1 and CDR2 are MNHNY and SVGAGI (reference sequence). CDR3 protein: CASSTLRDEQFF. The DNA of the CDR3 is TGTGCCAGCAGTACCCTCCGCGATGAGCAGTTCTTC.

This clone came up once. V and J are TRBV10-3 and TRBJ2-2; TRBD1 agrees at 11 bases. The trim removed 6 bases at V and 7 bases at J, leaving 7 bases unmatched. Germline CDR1 is ENHRY and CDR2 is SYGVKD. The length of the CDR3 is 15 residues. The DNA of the CDR3 is TGTGCCATCAGCCGGACAGGGGGCGGGAACGGGGAGCTGTTTTTT. This gives the protein CAISRTGGGNGELFF.

This chain links TRBV11-2 with TRBJ2-7; TRBD2 might be the D (6 bases). The CDR3 has 12 amino acids. The V end was cut by 6 bases, the J end by 6 bases, with 12 bases between. In germline, CDR1 is SGHAT, CDR2 FQNNGV. CDR3 sequence reads: CASRTSGAEQYF. The CDR3, as DNA: TGTGCCAGCAGAACCTCGGGAGCCGAGCAGTACTTC. Supplemented by reference TRBV11-2 and TRBJ2-7, the full variable domain reads EAGVAQSPRYKIIEKRQSVAFWCNPISGHATLYWYQQILGQGPKLLIQFQNNGVVDDSQLPKDRFSAERLKGVDSTLKIQPAKLEDSAVYLCASRTSGAEQYFGPGTRLTVT.

The V and J genes are TRBV11-2 and TRBJ1-2; D unclear. Trimming cost V 5 bases and J 3 bases, with 10 bases left between them. This CDR3 comprises 13 residues. CDR1 SGHAT and CDR2 FQNNGV come from the germline V gene. CDR3 in amino acids: CASSTVSDYGYTF. The CDR3 DNA is TGTGCCAGCAGCACGGTCAGCGACTATGGCTACACCTTC.

This chain joins TRBV7-9 and TRBJ2-7; 9 bases align to TRBD1. CDR3 length: 15 residues. In germline, CDR1 is SEHNR, CDR2 FQNEAQ (reference sequence). Unmatched junction bases numbered 7, after V lost 5 bases and J lost 2 bases. The CDR3 DNA reads as TGTGCCAGCAGCGCCACAGGGGGCCTTACCTACGAGCAGTACTTC. It yields the protein CASSATGGLTYEQYF.

The chain joins TRBV19 to TRBJ2-5, with TRBD2 matching over 8 bases. The CDR3 loop spans 20 amino acids. Unmatched junction bases numbered 20, after V lost 3 bases and J lost 2 bases. Germline values: CDR1 LNHDA, CDR2 SQIVND (reference sequence). CDR3 amino acids: CASSIEPGLGRLGEQETQYF. In nucleotides, the CDR3 is TGTGCCAGTAGTATCGAACCGGGACTAGGGCGCTTGGGTGAGCAAGAGACCCAGTACTTC.

This clone was recorded only once. The rearrangement uses TRBV11-2 and TRBJ2-7, with a possible D match to TRBD2 (6 bases). V was cut by 5 bases and J by 6 bases, with 8 bases left in between. CDR3 length: 11 amino acids. CDR1 and CDR2 from the germline V gene are SGHAT and FQNNGV. The CDR3 region is CASSPGGEQYF. CDR3 in DNA: TGTGCCAGCAGCCCCGGGGGCGAGCAGTACTTC. The whole variable domain, remainder taken from reference TRBV11-2 and TRBJ2-7, is EAGVAQSPRYKIIEKRQSVAFWCNPISGHATLYWYQQILGQGPKLLIQFQNNGVVDDSQLPKDRFSAERLKGVDSTLKIQPAKLEDSAVYLCASSPGGEQYFGPGTRLTVT.

The chain recombines TRBV13 with TRBJ2-1; 10 nucleotides align to TRBD1. V gave up 2 bases and J gave up 9 bases; unmatched junction bases: 10. Germline CDR1 and CDR2: PRHDT and FYEKMQ (reference sequence). The CDR3 runs to 16 residues. Here the CDR3 reads CASSLFLGQGLFEQFF. In nucleotides, the CDR3 is TGTGCCAGCAGCTTATTTTTGGGACAGGGGCTTTTTGAGCAGTTCTTC. The full variable domain, completed using reference TRBV13 and TRBJ2-1, is AAGVIQSPRHLIKEKRETATLKCYPIPRHDTVYWYQQGPGQDPQFLISFYEKMQSDKGSIPDRFSAQQFSDYHSELNMSSLELGDSALYFCASSLFLGQGLFEQFFGPGTRLTVL.

The V call is TRBV5-6, the J call TRBJ2-1, with 8 bases aligning to TRBD2. This CDR3 is built from 16 residues. Germline CDR1 SGHDT, CDR2 YYEEEE. Trimming at V came to 0 bases and at J to 6 bases, leaving 8 bases not matched to a gene. CDR3 loop: CASSLAGLVAPNEQFF. CDR3 DNA: TGTGCCAGCAGCTTGGCGGGACTAGTGGCCCCCAATGAGCAGTTCTTC.

This clone has a handful of counts. This chain uses TRBV27 with TRBJ1-2, with 7 bases lining up with TRBD1. The germline gives CDR1 MNHEY, CDR2 SMNVEV (reference sequence). V lost 5 bases, J lost 3 bases, and 12 bases stayed unmatched. This CDR3 contains 16 residues. CDR3: CASSPSTGQIDYGYTF. For the CDR3, the DNA is TGTGCCAGCAGTCCCTCGACAGGGCAAATCGACTATGGCTACACCTTC.